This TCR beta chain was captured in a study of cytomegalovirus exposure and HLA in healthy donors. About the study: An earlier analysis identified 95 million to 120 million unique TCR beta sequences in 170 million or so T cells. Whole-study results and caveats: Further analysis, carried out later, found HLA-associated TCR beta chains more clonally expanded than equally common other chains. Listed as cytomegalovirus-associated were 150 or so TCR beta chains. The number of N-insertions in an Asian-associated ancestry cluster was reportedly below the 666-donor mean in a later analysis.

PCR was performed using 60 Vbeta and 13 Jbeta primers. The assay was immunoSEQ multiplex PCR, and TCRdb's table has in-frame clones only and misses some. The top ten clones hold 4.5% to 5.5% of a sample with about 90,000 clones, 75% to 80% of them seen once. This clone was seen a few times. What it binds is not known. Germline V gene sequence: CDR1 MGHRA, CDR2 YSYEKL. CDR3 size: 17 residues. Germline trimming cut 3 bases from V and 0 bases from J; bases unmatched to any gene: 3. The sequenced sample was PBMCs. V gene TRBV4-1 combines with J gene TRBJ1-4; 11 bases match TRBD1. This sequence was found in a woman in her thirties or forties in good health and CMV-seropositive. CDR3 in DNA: TGCGCCAGCAGCCAGCCGGGACAGGGGGCAACTAATGAAAAACTGTTTTTT. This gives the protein CASSQPGQGATNEKLFF.